Following are 22 T cell receptor beta chains from one sample sequenced in a study of blood T cells in healthy people across ages. A second about 7 to 11 cycle PCR used barcoded and J-beta primers. In TCRdb, the 5' RACE reads were re-called with MiXCR into one record per CDR3 protein. The table includes 1.5 million to 2 million distinct CDR3 sequences, roughly 52% detected once. Material: blood. The origin of the receptors is a woman aged 40 to 49 in good health.

The J gene is TRBJ2-1, the V gene TRBV27; TRBD1 might be the D (8 bases). V was shortened by 1 base and J by 9 bases, with 19 bases between the two germline ends. This CDR3 is built from 16 residues. Germline CDR1 is MNHEY and CDR2 is SMNVEV (reference sequence). The CDR3 sequence is CASSLLGTGLGGEQFF. CDR3 DNA: TGTGCCAGCAGTTTATTGGGGACAGGACTAGGGGGTGAGCAGTTCTTC.

Only a few counts were recorded for this clonotype. This chain joins TRBV6-5 and TRBJ1-1; D gene unclear. This CDR3 comprises 13 residues. Germline V gene lookup returns CDR1 MNHEY and CDR2 SVGAGI. Trimming shortened V by 7 bases and J by 8 bases, and 17 bases separated the two germline ends. For the CDR3, the DNA is TGTGCCAGCACCCCTACCCTTAAGGCGGAAGCTTTCTTT. Residues: CASTPTLKAEAFF.

V and J are TRBV12-3 or TRBV12-4 and TRBJ2-7; perhaps TRBD2 as D (6 bases). This CDR3 region has 13 residues. Trimming removed 3 bases at V and 9 bases at J, with 15 bases between. Here the CDR3 reads CASSLFSEGVQYF. DNA of the CDR3: TGTGCCAGCAGTTTGTTTTCGGAGGGCGTGCAGTACTTC.

This chain links TRBV13 with TRBJ2-1; D is possibly TRBD1 (6 bases). In germline, CDR1 is PRHDT, CDR2 FYEKMQ (reference sequence). The CDR3 consists of 16 residues. Deletions cut 4 bases from V and 0 bases from J, with 13 bases between. DNA of the CDR3: TGTGCCAGCAGCTCAGGGGACGGCAGCTCCTACAATGAGCAGTTCTTC. It translates to CASSSGDGSSYNEQFF. Using reference TRBV13 and TRBJ2-1 for the parts outside the CDR3, the full variable domain is AAGVIQSPRHLIKEKRETATLKCYPIPRHDTVYWYQQGPGQDPQFLISFYEKMQSDKGSIPDRFSAQQFSDYHSELNMSSLELGDSALYFCASSSGDGSSYNEQFFGPGTRLTVL.

This chain connects TRBV7-2 to TRBJ2-5, with 9 nucleotides matching TRBD2. The CDR3 has 15 amino acids. After removal of 3 bases from V and 7 bases from J, the junction contained 9 bases not matched to a gene. CDR1 is SGHTA, CDR2 FQGNSA, per germline. CDR3 nucleotides: TGTGCCAGCAGCTTGGACTATAGCGGGGGAAGGACCCAGTACTTC. This translates into CASSLDYSGGRTQYF.

CDR3 sequence reads: CASSYLFEQFF. Written as DNA, the CDR3 is TGTGCCAGCAGTTACTTGTTTGAGCAGTTCTTC. The rearrangement links TRBV6-2 or TRBV6-3 to TRBJ2-1; D remains ambiguous. Trimming left V 1 base short and J 9 bases short, with 4 bases between. CDR3 size: 11 residues. Germline-derived CDR1 and CDR2 are MNHEY and SVGEGT.

This chain connects TRBV6-2 or TRBV6-3 to TRBJ2-5; D assignment may be TRBD1 or TRBD2 (5 bases each). The CDR3 is made up of 14 amino acids. The V gene lost 8 bases and the J gene lost 5 bases, with 18 bases spanning the gap. Germline V gene sequence: CDR1 MNHEY, CDR2 SVGEGT. CDR3 amino acids: CASQSRDVFETQYF. For the CDR3, the DNA is TGTGCCAGCCAGTCCCGGGACGTTTTTGAGACCCAGTACTTC.

The chain couples TRBV7-2 to TRBJ1-2; tentative D call: TRBD1 (5 bases). This CDR3 region has 13 residues. The V gene's germline CDR1 is SGHTA and CDR2 FQGNSA. Deletions cut 5 bases from V and 3 bases from J, with 10 bases between. The CDR3 is CASSETGDYGYTF. The DNA of the CDR3 is TGTGCCAGCAGCGAGACGGGGGACTATGGCTACACCTTC.

The gene calls are TRBV7-2 and TRBJ2-5; TRBD2 matches at 8 bases. CDR1 is SGHTA, CDR2 FQGNSA, per germline. The CDR3 loop spans 13 amino acids. The junction had 12 bases not matched to a gene; V was cut back by 5 bases and J by 13 bases. The chain's CDR3 is CASSKNGGTSRYF. The CDR3 nucleotides are TGTGCCAGCAGCAAAAACGGGGGGACTAGTAGGTACTTC.

The count of this clonotype is one. This chain uses TRBV5-1 with TRBJ1-2, with D tentatively TRBD1 (6 bases). The V and J ends lost 2 bases and 6 bases respectively, with 11 bases between them. Germline V gives CDR1 SGHRS, CDR2 YFSETQ. This CDR3 comprises 13 residues. In DNA form, the CDR3 reads TGCGCCAGCAGCTTTTCGGACAGTGATGGCTACACCTTC. Its protein product is CASSFSDSDGYTF.

The chain recombines TRBV4-2 with TRBJ2-3; D not resolved. Germline values: CDR1 LGHNA, CDR2 YNFKEQ. V lost 2 bases to trimming and J lost 2 bases, with 5 bases between them. The CDR3 is 13 residues long. The CDR3 loop is CASSQSDTDTQYF. CDR3 DNA: TGTGCCAGCAGCCAATCCGACACAGATACGCAGTATTTT.

This clonotype was detected only a few times. V and J are TRBV29-1 and TRBJ2-1, with D unresolved. V lost 4 bases to trimming and J lost 6 bases, with 16 bases between them. Looked up from germline, CDR1 is SQVTM and CDR2 is ANQGSEA. The CDR3 is 14 residues long. The chain's CDR3 is CSVVSQAPRNEQFF. The CDR3 nucleotides read TGCAGCGTTGTATCTCAGGCCCCCCGCAATGAGCAGTTCTTC.

The chain recombines TRBV12-1 with TRBJ2-5. TRBV12-1 is a documented pseudogene. This CDR3 is 10 amino acids long. For the CDR3, the DNA is TGTGCCAGCACCCATGGGACCCAGTACTTC. It is translated as CASTHGTQYF.

The chain is built from TRBV6-1 and TRBJ2-3; 7 bases are a match to TRBD1. This CDR3 spans 15 amino acids. With V trimmed by 4 bases and J by 2 bases, 6 bases remained unmatched. Per the germline V gene, CDR1 is MNHNS and CDR2 is SASEGT. The CDR3 nucleotides are TGTGCCAGCAGTGCACCGGGACAGTACACAGATACGCAGTATTTT. As protein: CASSAPGQYTDTQYF.

In regard to this clonotype: The DNA is omitted, as the CDR3 cannot be located on it reliably, and the CDR3 follows TCRdb's listing. This sequence joins TRBV3-1 and TRBJ2-6; the table's D call, TRBD2, has no DNA check behind it. Germline V gene sequence: CDR1 LGHDT, CDR2 YNNKEL (reference sequence). The CDR3 length equals 19 residues, ends included. The CDR3 sequence: CASSQDLGMGGSGANVLTF.

This clonotype was seen only a few times. The gene calls are TRBV4-1 and TRBJ2-3, with D possibly being TRBD2 (5 bases). Germline V gene data show CDR1 as MGHRA and CDR2 as YSYEKL. The CDR3 has 15 residues. V was trimmed by 0 bases and J by 1 base, leaving 8 bases between them. Written as DNA, the CDR3 is TGCGCCAGCAGCCAAGATCAAGCGGGCACAGATACGCAGTATTTT. Protein sequence: CASSQDQAGTDTQYF.

The gene calls are TRBV6-5 and TRBJ2-3, with unresolved D. V was shortened by 6 bases and J by 2 bases, with 6 bases between the two germline ends. The CDR3 length is 12 residues. CDR1 is MNHEY and CDR2 is SVGAGI in the germline V gene. CDR3: CASRDHTDTQYF. As DNA, the CDR3 is TGTGCCAGCAGGGACCACACAGATACGCAGTATTTT.

The chain carries TRBV7-2 and TRBJ1-5; the D is unclear. The length of the CDR3 is 14 residues. V was clipped by 5 bases and J by 5 bases, with 13 bases between them. Germline V gene data show CDR1 as SGHTA and CDR2 as FQGNSA. CDR3 amino acids: CASSLDKGDQPQHF. CDR3 nucleotide sequence: TGTGCCAGCAGCCTTGATAAGGGCGATCAGCCCCAGCATTTT.

Written as DNA, the CDR3 is TGTGCCAGCAGCTTAGTGGTGTCCGTGGAGACCCAGTACTTC. Translated, it gives CASSLVVSVETQYF. This rearrangement joins TRBV11-2 to TRBJ2-7, with D uncertain. The J call could be wrong; TRBJ2-5 is a better fit for the DNA end. CDR3 length: 14 residues. Germline CDR1 reads SGHAT; CDR2 reads FQNNGV.

The chain links TRBV7-9 to TRBJ2-1, with D unresolved. Trimming shortened V by 5 bases and J by 4 bases, and 18 bases separated the two germline ends. The V gene's germline CDR1 is SEHNR and CDR2 FQNEAQ (reference sequence). The CDR3 contains 16 residues. The CDR3: CASSRTMSSIYNEQFF. The CDR3 DNA reads TGTGCCAGCAGCCGAACGATGTCTTCAATATACAATGAGCAGTTCTTC.

The J gene is TRBJ1-6, the V gene TRBV20-1; D gene unclear. Germline V gene data show CDR1 as DFQATT and CDR2 as SNEGSKA (reference sequence). The V gene lost 6 bases and the J gene lost 10 bases, with 22 bases spanning the gap. CDR3 length equals 15 residues. The CDR3 DNA reads TGCAGTGCCCGATCACGACTAGGATCCTACTCACCCCTCCACTTT. It translates to CSARSRLGSYSPLHF.

The gene calls are TRBV4-3 and TRBJ2-3; tentatively, D is TRBD2 (5 bases). The CDR3 totals 13 residues. Trimming took off 5 bases at V and 8 bases at J, with 14 bases between the two ends. Germline V gene lookup returns CDR1 LGHNA and CDR2 YSLEER. The CDR3, as DNA: TGCGCCAGCAGCGGCCGACGGGCGGGTACGCAGTATTTT. It specifies CASSGRRAGTQYF.